A single sample is the source of the 11 T cell receptor beta chains below, sequenced in a study of cytomegalovirus exposure and HLA in healthy donors. The primer mix had 60 Vbeta and 13 Jbeta primers. Data came from immunoSEQ multiplex PCR; TCRdb stores just in-frame clones and leaves some out. The table has 100,000 to 150,000 clones, 74% seen once; the top ten hold around 4.2%. Sequenced: PBMCs. These receptors all come from a woman aged 45-65 years in good health and CMV-seropositive.

This clone was observed once. The V and J genes are TRBV6-1 and TRBJ1-2; D may be TRBD1 (5 bases). The germline CDR1 and CDR2 sequences are MNHNS and SASEGT. This CDR3 has 13 amino acids. Trimming left V 6 bases short and J 3 bases short, with 11 bases between. The CDR3 spells CASRRQGDYGYTF. CDR3 nucleotides: TGTGCCAGCAGACGGCAGGGTGACTATGGCTACACCTTC.

This clone has just a few counts. This chain uses TRBV6-1 with TRBJ1-5, with 10 bases fitting TRBD1. The junction had 13 bases not matched to a gene; V was cut back by 10 bases and J by 7 bases. Per germline, CDR1 MNHNS and CDR2 SASEGT. This CDR3 spans 15 amino acids. The CDR3 DNA reads as TGTGCCACCCTTCTTGGGACAGGGGTCGGGCAGCCCCAGCATTTT. Its protein product is CATLLGTGVGQPQHF.

The genes are TRBV6-4 and TRBJ2-3; D is undetermined. V lost 0 bases and J lost 4, with 8 bases in between. This CDR3 spans 14 amino acids. Germline lookup yields CDR1 MRHNA and CDR2 SNTAGT. In nucleotides, the CDR3 is TGTGCCAGCAGTGACTCACTCATGTCAGATACGCAGTATTTT. This translates into CASSDSLMSDTQYF.

The V call is TRBV5-1, the J call TRBJ1-2; 8 nucleotides agree with TRBD1. The germline V gene encodes CDR1 SGHRS and CDR2 YFSETQ. This CDR3 comprises 14 residues. With V trimmed by 2 bases and J by 8 bases, 8 bases remained unmatched. This chain's CDR3 is CASSFGQGAWGYTF. CDR3 nucleotides: TGCGCCAGCAGCTTCGGGCAGGGGGCGTGGGGCTACACCTTC.

The chain links TRBV2 to TRBJ2-5; maybe TRBD1 (7 bases). The CDR3 is 15 amino acids. Trimming removed 5 bases at V and 5 bases at J, with 18 bases between. Germline CDR1 and CDR2: SNHLY and FYNNEI. The CDR3 DNA reads TGTGCCAGCAGTCCTTTTCCACAGGGGAGGGAGACCCAGTACTTC. The encoded protein is CASSPFPQGRETQYF.

The CDR3 spells CASSVESELGQFF. The DNA of the CDR3 is TGTGCCAGCAGCGTCGAATCGGAGTTAGGGCAGTTCTTC. The chain combines TRBV9 with TRBJ2-1; D not certain. The CDR3 spans 13 residues. V was shortened by 2 bases and J by 12 bases, with 15 bases between the two germline ends. The germline gives CDR1 SGDLS, CDR2 YYNGEE. The full variable domain, rest sourced from reference TRBV9 and TRBJ2-1, is DSGVTQTPKHLITATGQRVTLRCSPRSGDLSVYWYQQSLDQGLQFLIQYYNGEERAKGNILERFSAQQFPDLHSELNLSSLELGDSALYFCASSVESELGQFFGPGTRLTVL.

The chain combines TRBV2 with TRBJ2-5, with TRBD2 as a possible D gene (6 bases). CDR3 length: 15 residues. Trimming removed 8 bases at V and 3 bases at J, with 19 bases between. Germline-derived CDR1 and CDR2 are SNHLY and FYNNEI. CDR3 in amino acids: CASLPRDCLEETQYF. CDR3 bases: TGTGCCAGCCTCCCCCGGGACTGCTTAGAAGAGACCCAGTACTTC.

Here the CDR3 reads CASSPVSGEYNEQFF. The CDR3 DNA follows: TGTGCCAGCTCACCGGTGAGCGGGGAGTACAATGAGCAGTTCTTC. This chain uses TRBV18 with TRBJ2-1; TRBD2 matches 7 bases. The CDR3 sequence is 15 residues long. Germline CDR1 is KGHSH and CDR2 is LQKENI. V was pared by 3 bases and J by 4 bases, with 6 bases of the junction left unmatched.

V gene TRBV10-2 combines with J gene TRBJ1-3; no clear D gene. The CDR3 consists of 14 residues. Trimming took 5 bases from V and 2 from J, leaving 10 bases between them. The germline V gene has CDR1 WSHSY and CDR2 SAAADI. Here the CDR3 DNA reads TGCGCCAGCAGTTCTTGGTCTACTGGAAACACCATATATTTT. This codes for CASSSWSTGNTIYF.

The chain joins TRBV5-4 to TRBJ1-4, with D perhaps TRBD1 (5 bases). Per germline, CDR1 SGHNT and CDR2 YYREEE (reference sequence). V shed 0 bases and J shed 3 bases, with 12 bases lying between them. This CDR3 comprises 16 residues. The CDR3 DNA reads TGTGCCAGCAGCTTGGCGGGGGGGGAACCTAATGAAAAACTGTTTTTT. Residues: CASSLAGGEPNEKLFF.

Only one count was recorded for this clone. The V and J genes are TRBV19 and TRBJ2-1, with 7 bases aligning to TRBD1. J gave up 2 bases and V 3 bases, and 1 base lay outside the gene matches. The CDR3 totals 14 residues. CDR1 is LNHDA and CDR2 is SQIVND in the germline V gene (reference sequence). Here the CDR3 DNA reads TGTGCCAGTAGTATGGGGACAGCCTACAATGAGCAGTTCTTC. Its protein is CASSMGTAYNEQFF.